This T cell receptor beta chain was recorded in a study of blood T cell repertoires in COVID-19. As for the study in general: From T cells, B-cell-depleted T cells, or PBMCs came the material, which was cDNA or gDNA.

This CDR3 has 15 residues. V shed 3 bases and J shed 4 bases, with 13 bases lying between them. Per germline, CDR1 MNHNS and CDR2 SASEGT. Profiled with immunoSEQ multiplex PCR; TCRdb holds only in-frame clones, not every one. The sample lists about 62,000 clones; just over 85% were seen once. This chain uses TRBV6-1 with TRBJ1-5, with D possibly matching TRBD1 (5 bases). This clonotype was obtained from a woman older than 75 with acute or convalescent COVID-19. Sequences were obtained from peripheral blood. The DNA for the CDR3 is TGTGCCAGCAGTGATGGCCAGGGTCAAAATCAGCCCCAGCATTTT. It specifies CASSDGQGQNQPQHF.